A single sample is the source of the 20 T cell receptor beta chains below, sequenced in a study of T cells after somatic rescue of genetic block (dated by TCRdb to 2018 to 2021). Library preparation was by the immunoSEQ multiplex PCR assay. In TCRdb, the immuneACCESS table is reduced to in-frame sequences with V and J assigned. These tables do not hold every clone; where another copy was compared, an unresolved V gene accounts for under half, and the others remain unexplained. This sample comprises some 14,000 clones, approximately 79% of them detected only once. Around 20% of the sample is held by the ten biggest clonotypes. The sequencing sample was made of peripheral blood mononuclear cells (PBMCs). The receptors were sampled from a boy under 18.

The chain employs TRBV2 and TRBJ2-6; D gene ambiguous. Looked up from germline, CDR1 is SNHLY and CDR2 is FYNNEI. V lost 2 bases, J lost 0 bases, and 2 bases lay in between. This CDR3 is 14 amino acids long. The CDR3, as DNA: TGTGCCAGCAGTGAAATCTCTGGGGCCAACGTCCTGACTTTC. It is translated as CASSEISGANVLTF. Looking up the rest from reference TRBV2 and TRBJ2-6 gives the full variable domain: EPEVTQTPSHQVTQMGQEVILRCVPISNHLYFYWYRQILGQKVEFLVSFYNNEISEKSEIFDDQFSVERPDGSNFTLKIRSTKLEDSAMYFCASSEISGANVLTFGAGSRLTVL.

The chain joins TRBV19 to TRBJ1-4; unclear D gene. Germline assignment: CDR1 LNHDA and CDR2 SQIVND (reference sequence). This CDR3 comprises 14 residues. V was pared by 2 bases and J by 7 bases, with 11 bases between. This chain's CDR3 is CASSIKVAGEKLFF. CDR3 nucleotide sequence: TGTGCCAGTAGTATAAAGGTGGCGGGTGAAAAACTGTTTTTT.

The rearrangement links TRBV10-3 to TRBJ2-7; no definite D call. The CDR3 extends over 12 amino acids. V dropped 2 bases and J dropped 5 bases, with 7 bases sitting between them. Germline assignment: CDR1 ENHRY and CDR2 SYGVKD. As DNA, the CDR3 is TGTGCCATCAGTGAGGGCCGGCACGAGCAGTACTTC. Amino acid sequence: CAISEGRHEQYF.

This chain connects TRBV11-2 to TRBJ2-5; D remains unclear. Trimming took 1 base from V and 5 from J, leaving 5 bases between them. This CDR3 region has 12 residues. CDR1 is SGHAT and CDR2 is FQNNGV in the germline V gene. CDR3 coding DNA: TGTGCCAGCAGCTTAGGCTGGGAGACCCAGTACTTC. It is translated as CASSLGWETQYF.

This clone was seen just once. The CDR3 spells CASSFQGTPTEAFF. CDR3 nucleotides: TGTGCCAGTAGTTTTCAGGGAACCCCGACTGAAGCTTTCTTT. The chain uses TRBV19 and TRBJ1-1; D is possibly TRBD1 (5 bases). This CDR3 has 14 amino acids. Germline CDR1 and CDR2: LNHDA and SQIVND (reference sequence). Trimming pared 5 bases from V and 5 bases from J, leaving 15 bases between.

This clone was detected only a few times. This chain joins TRBV7-8 and TRBJ2-5; 9 bases map to TRBD2. Germline lookup yields CDR1 SGHVS and CDR2 FQNEAQ. Trimming removed 1 base from V and 7 bases from J; junction bases left unmatched: 1. This CDR3 region has 13 residues. DNA for the CDR3: TGTGCCAGCAGCTTAGGCGGGAGGGGGACCCAGTACTTC. Amino acids: CASSLGGRGTQYF.

This clone counts as medium-sized. V and J are TRBV28 and TRBJ2-7, with 9 bases that match TRBD1. V trimming: 5 bases; J trimming: 3 bases; junction bases outside the gene matches: 8. The CDR3 is 15 residues long. The germline V gene has CDR1 MDHEN and CDR2 SYDVKM. CDR3: CASSPPGQGDYEQYF. The CDR3 nucleotides are TGTGCCAGCAGTCCACCGGGACAGGGAGACTACGAGCAGTACTTC.

The chain recombines TRBV27 with TRBJ1-4; the match to TRBD1 covers 7 bases. Germline V lookup: CDR1 MNHEY, CDR2 SMNVEV (reference sequence). Germline trimming cut 6 bases from V and 7 bases from J; bases unmatched to any gene: 8. The CDR3 is made up of 14 amino acids. As DNA, the CDR3 is TGTGCCAGCAGCCGCGGGACAGCTGTTGAAAAACTGTTTTTT. Translation gives CASSRGTAVEKLFF.

The chain joins TRBV30 to TRBJ1-6; D is unresolved. V was shortened by 3 bases and J by 10 bases, with 19 bases between the two germline ends. Looked up from germline, CDR1 is GTSNPN and CDR2 is SVGIG (reference sequence). The CDR3 has 15 amino acids. CDR3 in DNA: TGTGCCTGGAGCCTTTGGGGATTGGTGGGATCACCCCTCCACTTT. Translation: CAWSLWGLVGSPLHF. Full variable domain (missing parts from reference TRBV30 and TRBJ1-6): SQTIHQWPATLVQPVGSPLSLECTVEGTSNPNLYWYRQAAGRGLQLLFYSVGIGQISSEVPQNLSASRPQDRQFILSSKKLLLSDSGFYLCAWSLWGLVGSPLHFGNGTRLTVT.

V is TRBV7-9 and J is TRBJ2-5, with a possible D match to TRBD2 (6 bases). The CDR3 extends over 14 amino acids. Trimming pared 1 base from V and 1 base from J, leaving 7 bases between. The germline V gene has CDR1 SEHNR and CDR2 FQNEAQ (reference sequence). In DNA, the CDR3 is TGTGCCAGCAGCTTAGGGGGAGGCCAAGAGACCCAGTACTTC. Translation: CASSLGGGQETQYF.

CDR3 sequence (DNA): TGTGCCAGCAGCTTGGGACAGGGCTCCTACAATGAGCAGTTCTTC. Its translation is CASSLGQGSYNEQFF. The rearrangement links TRBV7-3 to TRBJ2-1; TRBD1 matches 9 bases. The V segment lost 3 bases and the J segment 0 bases; nucleotides outside the gene matches: 0. This CDR3 is 15 amino acids long. Germline V lookup: CDR1 SGHTA, CDR2 FQGTGA.

DNA of the CDR3: TGTGCCAGCAGCCAAATTGGACAGGATCGTACAAAGGGCTACACCTTC. This codes for CASSQIGQDRTKGYTF. The gene calls are TRBV4-2 and TRBJ1-2; 7 bases map to TRBD1. The CDR3 extends over 16 amino acids. CDR1 and CDR2 (germline): LGHNA, YNFKEQ. J gave up 8 bases and V 2 bases, and 14 bases lay outside the gene matches.

The genes are TRBV4-1 and TRBJ1-3, with 7 bases fitting TRBD1. V trimming: 1 base; J trimming: 0 bases; junction bases outside the gene matches: 6. CDR1 is MGHRA and CDR2 is YSYEKL in the germline V gene. CDR3 size: 17 residues. The CDR3 loop is CASSQGLRQGSGNTIYF. The CDR3 nucleotides are TGCGCCAGCAGCCAAGGACTCAGACAGGGCTCTGGAAACACCATATATTTT.

This clone was observed a handful of times. The chain carries TRBV16 and TRBJ1-5, with a tentative D call TRBD1 (5 bases). Trimming shortened V by 2 bases and J by 2 bases, and 10 bases separated the two germline ends. CDR3 size: 15 residues. CDR1 KGHSY and CDR2 FQNENV come from the germline V gene. The CDR3: CASSQQGIGNQPQHF. For the CDR3, the DNA is TGTGCCAGCAGCCAACAGGGAATAGGCAATCAGCCCCAGCATTTT.

V gene TRBV19 combines with J gene TRBJ1-2, with 10 bases fitting TRBD1. With V trimmed by 5 bases and J by 4 bases, 7 bases remained unmatched. This CDR3 spans 15 amino acids. Germline CDR1 is LNHDA and CDR2 is SQIVND (reference sequence). CDR3 in DNA: TGTGCCAGTAGTGTCCGGGACAGGGGTCGCTATGGCTACACCTTC. Encoded protein: CASSVRDRGRYGYTF.

CDR3 protein: CASSSGLDTQYF. The CDR3, as DNA: TGTGCCAGCAGCTCGGGACTAGATACGCAGTATTTT. The V gene is TRBV7-8, the J gene TRBJ2-3; a weak D match, TRBD2 (6 bases). The CDR3 totals 12 residues. The germline V gene has CDR1 SGHVS and CDR2 FQNEAQ. V lost 4 bases and J lost 5, with 7 bases in between.

The V call is TRBV5-1, the J call TRBJ2-7, with TRBD2 identical over 10 bases. The CDR3 sequence is 14 residues long. Germline CDR1 and CDR2: SGHRS and YFSETQ. The V and J ends lost 4 bases and 2 bases, in that order; junction bases with no gene match: 3. In DNA form, the CDR3 reads TGCGCCAGCAGCCGGACTAGCGGTCCCTACGAGCAGTACTTC. Its protein is CASSRTSGPYEQYF.

V usage is TRBV28 and J usage is TRBJ2-7, with TRBD2 matching 12 bases. Germline CDR1 and CDR2: MDHEN and SYDVKM. J lost 0 bases, V lost 7 bases, and 1 base had no gene match. The CDR3 has 14 residues. The CDR3 region has the DNA TGTGCCAGCATGGGACTAGCGGGCTCCTACGAGCAGTACTTC. It translates to CASMGLAGSYEQYF.

The chain employs TRBV30 and TRBJ2-7; no definite D call. V gave up 1 base and J gave up 3 bases, with 7 bases separating them. Germline V gene sequence: CDR1 GTSNPN, CDR2 SVGIG (reference sequence). The CDR3 runs 12 residues. The CDR3 region has the DNA TGTGCCTGGAGTGCCCTTGACTACGAGCAGTACTTC. This sequence encodes CAWSALDYEQYF.

This CDR3 reads CASSYQGGLMNTEAFF. In DNA, the CDR3 is TGTGCCAGCAGTTACCAGGGGGGCCTGATGAACACTGAAGCTTTCTTT. V and J are TRBV6-5 and TRBJ1-1, with 7 bases matching TRBD1. The germline gives CDR1 MNHEY, CDR2 SVGAGI. V shed 2 bases and J 0 bases; nucleotides not matched to a gene: 6. The CDR3 has 16 residues.